This T cell receptor (beta chain) was recovered during a study of shared clonotypes between healthy human individuals. Study-level points and caveats: The genetic and exposure-history diversity represented was limited by few donors. When compared with the clonotypes that were shared by all four sorted-subset donors, the non-shared clonotypes turned out to have lower generation probabilities.

Only in-frame clones appear in the TCRdb table, and some are missing; sequencing was by immunoSEQ multiplex PCR. The data contain some 2,000,000 clones, around 95% of them singletons. Comments on this clone: Its target is unknown.

The CDR3 runs 15 residues. The germline CDR1 and CDR2 sequences are MGHRA and YSYEKL. V shed 4 bases and J shed 0 bases, with 10 bases lying between them. All donors were healthy HIV-negative adults lacking recent acute infections or vaccinations. Sample: naive CD4+ T cells sorted from blood. Noted subset: CD45RA+ positively selected. The sequence came from a man younger than 35 in good health. V usage is TRBV4-1 and J usage is TRBJ1-3; D might be TRBD1 (5 bases). CDR3 region: CASSPLQVSGNTIYF. DNA for the CDR3: TGCGCCAGCAGCCCCCTACAGGTCTCTGGAAACACCATATATTTT.